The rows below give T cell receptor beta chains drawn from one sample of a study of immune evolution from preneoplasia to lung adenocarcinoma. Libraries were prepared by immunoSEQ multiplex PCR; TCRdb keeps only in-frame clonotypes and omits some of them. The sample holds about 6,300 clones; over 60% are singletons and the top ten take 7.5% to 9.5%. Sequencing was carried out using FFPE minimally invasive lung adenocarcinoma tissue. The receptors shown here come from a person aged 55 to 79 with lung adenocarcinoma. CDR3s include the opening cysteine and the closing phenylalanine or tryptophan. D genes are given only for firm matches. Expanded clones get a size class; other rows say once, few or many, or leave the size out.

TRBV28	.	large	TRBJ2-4	TGTGCCAGCAGTCCGGTTAGGGCTAGCGATACCAAAAACATTCAGTACTTC	CASSPVRASDTKNIQYF
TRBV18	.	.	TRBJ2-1	TGTGCCAGCTCACCACCCGGCGGGGCGAGCTCCTACAATGAGCAGTTCTTC	CASSPPGGASSYNEQFF
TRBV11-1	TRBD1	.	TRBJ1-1	TGTGCCAGCAGCCGGGACAGGGGCCTATCTCTCCCTATGAACACTGAAGCTTTCTTT	CASSRDRGLSLPMNTEAFF
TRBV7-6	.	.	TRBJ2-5	TGTGCCAGCAGCTTAGCGCGGGTCAATCAAGAGACCCAGTACTTC	CASSLARVNQETQYF
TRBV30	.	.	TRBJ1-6	TGTGCCTGGAGTGGGTTAGAACCCTCACCCCTCCACTTT	CAWSGLEPSPLHF
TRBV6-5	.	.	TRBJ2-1	TGTGCCAGCAGTTACGTCTTTGGGGACAACAATGAGCAGTTCTTC	CASSYVFGDNNEQFF
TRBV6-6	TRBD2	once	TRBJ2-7	TGTGCCAGCAGTACGACTAGCGGCTCCTACGAGCAGTACTTC	CASSTTSGSYEQYF
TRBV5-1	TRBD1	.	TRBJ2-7	TGCGCCAGCAGCCCGGGACAGTCCTACGAGCAGTACTTC	CASSPGQSYEQYF
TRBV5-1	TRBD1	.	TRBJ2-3	TGCGCCAGCGGCCGGACAGGGGAGGCCGCAGATACGCAGTATTTT	CASGRTGEAADTQYF
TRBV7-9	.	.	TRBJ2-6	TGTGCCAGCACCACCCAGGGCTCTGGGGCCAACGTCCTGACTTTC	CASTTQGSGANVLTF
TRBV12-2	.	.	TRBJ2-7	TGTGCAAGTCGCTTTGGGGGACAGGGTTCGTACGAGCAGTACTTC	CASRFGGQGSYEQYF
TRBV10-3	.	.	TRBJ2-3	TGTGCCATCAGTGAGTCGGGACCCACAGATACGCAGTATTTT	CAISESGPTDTQYF
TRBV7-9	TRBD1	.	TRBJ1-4	TGTGCCAGCAGCTCGACAGGGTTCGGTGAAAAACTGTTTTTT	CASSSTGFGEKLFF
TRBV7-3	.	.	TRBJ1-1	TGTGCCAGCAGCTTATACCAGAACACTGAAGCTTTCTTT	CASSLYQNTEAFF
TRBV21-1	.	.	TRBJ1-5	TGTGCTAGACGACCCGGAAGGGGTAGCAATCAGCCCCAGCATTTT	CARRPGRGSNQPQHF
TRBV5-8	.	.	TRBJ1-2	TGTGCCAGCAGCTCGTTACAGCGGGGGGGCCTGGAATATGGCTACACCTTC	CASSSLQRGGLEYGYTF
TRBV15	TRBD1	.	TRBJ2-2	TGTGCCACCAGCAGAGGACAGGGGGCCGGGGAGCTGTTTTTT	CATSRGQGAGELFF
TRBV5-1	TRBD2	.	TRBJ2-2	TGCGCCAGCAGCTTGGTAGCTAGCGGAACCACCGGGGAGCTGTTTTTT	CASSLVASGTTGELFF
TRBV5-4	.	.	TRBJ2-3	TGTGCCAGCAGCTTCCTTAGCGGAGGAGATACGCAGTATTTT	CASSFLSGGDTQYF
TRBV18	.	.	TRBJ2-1	TGTGCCAGCTCACCTGAGGGGGAGGGGATGGACGGTGAGCAGTTCTTC	CASSPEGEGMDGEQFF